The entry that follows covers one T cell receptor (beta chain) sequence. The data originate from a study of blood T cell repertoires in COVID-19. Assay: immunoSEQ multiplex PCR; the TCRdb copy retains only in-frame clones and omits some. The table lists 150,000 to 200,000 clones, 70% to 90% of them singletons. Trimming shortened V by 0 bases and J by 3 bases, and 12 bases separated the two germline ends. The CDR3 has 15 residues. From germline, CDR1 is SGHNT and CDR2 YYREEE (reference sequence). The clonotype originates from a man between 70 and 80 years old with active or convalescent COVID-19. V is TRBV5-4 and J is TRBJ2-5; maybe TRBD1 (5 bases). The material sequenced was peripheral blood. CDR3 sequence: CASSLALGREETQYF. The CDR3 DNA sequence: TGTGCCAGCAGCTTGGCGTTGGGCAGGGAAGAGACCCAGTACTTC.